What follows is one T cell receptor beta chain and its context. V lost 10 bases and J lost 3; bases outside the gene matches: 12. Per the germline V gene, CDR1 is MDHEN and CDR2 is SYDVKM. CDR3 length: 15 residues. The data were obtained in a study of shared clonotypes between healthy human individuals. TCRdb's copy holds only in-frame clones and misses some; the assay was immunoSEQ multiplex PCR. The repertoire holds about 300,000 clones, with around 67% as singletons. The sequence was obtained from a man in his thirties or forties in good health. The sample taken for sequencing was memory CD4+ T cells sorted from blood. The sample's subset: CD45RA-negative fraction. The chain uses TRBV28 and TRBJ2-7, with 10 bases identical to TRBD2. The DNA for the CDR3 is TGTGCCATAAAGAAACGGACTAGCGGTTACTACGAGCAGTACTTC. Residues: CAIKKRTSGYYEQYF.